The 26 T cell receptor beta chains reported below all come from one sample, sequenced in a study of blood T cell repertoires in COVID-19. The data were produced by immunoSEQ multiplex PCR, yet TCRdb's version contains in-frame clones alone and is incomplete. The sample shows 200,000 to 300,000 clones, roughly 85% of them seen only once. Sequencing input: peripheral blood. All receptors come from a young woman with acute or convalescent COVID-19.

This clone was counted only a few times. This rearrangement joins TRBV6-2 or TRBV6-3 to TRBJ2-4, with a possible D match to TRBD2 (7 bases). Germline assignment: CDR1 MNHEY and CDR2 SVGEGT. Between the trimmed V and J ends, which lost 2 bases and 12 bases, there was a span of 26 bases. This CDR3 has 17 amino acids. The CDR3 here is CASSYPSRGLTQRGQYF. The CDR3 nucleotides are TGTGCCAGCAGTTACCCCTCGCGGGGGCTGACACAGAGGGGTCAGTACTTC.

The rearrangement links TRBV19 to TRBJ2-6; 7 bases map to TRBD2. Germline CDR1 is LNHDA and CDR2 is SQIVND (reference sequence). Losses at the gene ends were 3 bases for V and 0 bases for J; bases not matched to a gene: 8. The CDR3 sequence is 18 residues long. The chain's CDR3 is CASSIPGTTDSGANVLTF. The CDR3 DNA is TGTGCCAGTAGTATTCCGGGGACTACCGACTCTGGGGCCAACGTCCTGACTTTC.

V is TRBV5-1 and J is TRBJ2-2, with D possibly TRBD2 on 6 matching bases. The V and J ends lost 2 bases and 6 bases respectively, with 11 bases between them. The CDR3 loop spans 14 amino acids. Germline V gene data show CDR1 as SGHRS and CDR2 as YFSETQ. In DNA form, the CDR3 reads TGCGCCAGCAGCTTTGGAGGGCACCCCGGGGAGCTGTTTTTT. This sequence encodes CASSFGGHPGELFF.

The chain uses TRBV27 and TRBJ2-3; D might be TRBD2 (6 bases). There are 16 residues in the CDR3. Per the germline V gene, CDR1 is MNHEY and CDR2 is SMNVEV (reference sequence). V lost 5 bases, J lost 0 bases, and 15 bases lay in between. The CDR3 DNA reads TGTGCCAGCAGTCCGGGGTCGGGACTCAGCACAGATACGCAGTATTTT. It is translated as CASSPGSGLSTDTQYF.

The chain couples TRBV6-6 to TRBJ2-5; 10 positions match TRBD2. The CDR3 loop spans 15 amino acids. The germline CDR1 and CDR2 sequences are MNHNY and SVGAGI (reference sequence). V gave up 0 bases and J gave up 5 bases; unmatched junction bases: 3. DNA of the CDR3: TGTGCCAGCAGTTACTCAGCGGGAGGGCGGGAGACCCAGTACTTC. Protein product: CASSYSAGGRETQYF.

This clone was seen only a few times. The gene calls are TRBV30 and TRBJ1-2, with TRBD1 as a possible D gene (5 bases). The V and J ends lost 0 bases and 1 base respectively, with 9 bases between them. Germline V gene data show CDR1 as GTSNPN and CDR2 as SVGIG (reference sequence). This CDR3 has 14 residues. The CDR3 here is CAWSVRGSNYGYTF. The DNA for the CDR3 is TGTGCCTGGAGTGTACGGGGGAGTAACTATGGCTACACCTTC.

This clone came up once. V gene TRBV18 combines with J gene TRBJ2-2, with D possibly matching TRBD2 (5 bases). V shed 2 bases and J shed 1 base, with 11 bases lying between them. The CDR3 consists of 16 residues. Looked up from germline, CDR1 is KGHSH and CDR2 is LQKENI. The CDR3 bases are TGTGCCAGCTCACCAGAAGGGAGCGGGAACACCGGGGAGCTGTTTTTT. Amino acid sequence: CASSPEGSGNTGELFF.

The chain is built from TRBV14 and TRBJ2-1, with D maybe TRBD1 (5 bases). The ends were cut back, 8 bases at V and 0 bases at J, with 8 bases in the middle. Per germline, CDR1 SGHDN and CDR2 FVKESK. The length of the CDR3 is 13 residues. The CDR3 region has the DNA TGTGCCAGCGGGGCGCTCTCCTACAATGAGCAGTTCTTC. Translating gives CASGALSYNEQFF. Full variable domain (remainder filled in from reference TRBV14 and TRBJ2-1): EAGVTQFPSHSVIEKGQTVTLRCDPISGHDNLYWYRRVMGKEIKFLLHFVKESKQDESGMPNNRFLAERTGGTYSTLKVQPAELEDSGVYFCASGALSYNEQFFGPGTRLTVL.

The rearrangement links TRBV4-3 to TRBJ2-1; 11 nucleotides agree with TRBD2. CDR1 and CDR2 (germline): LGHNA, YSLEER. The ends lost 4 bases at V and 4 bases at J; junction bases unmatched: 6. The CDR3 has 16 residues. CDR3 nucleotides: TGCGCCAGCAGCCTCCTGACTAGCGGGACTTACAATGAGCAGTTCTTC. Protein product: CASSLLTSGTYNEQFF.

V and J are TRBV28 and TRBJ2-7; D may be TRBD2 (5 bases). Per the germline V gene, CDR1 is MDHEN and CDR2 is SYDVKM. V lost 6 bases to trimming and J lost 7 bases, with 16 bases between them. This CDR3 is built from 13 residues. CDR3 coding DNA: TGTGCCAGCAGACGTTTGGGTTCGGGAGAGCAGTACTTC. Protein sequence: CASRRLGSGEQYF.

This chain uses TRBV10-3 with TRBJ1-2; D might be TRBD1 (6 bases). Trimming shortened V by 5 bases and J by 8 bases, and 15 bases separated the two germline ends. Germline CDR1 is ENHRY and CDR2 is SYGVKD. This CDR3 comprises 13 residues. This chain's CDR3 is CAISPGSDRGYTF. CDR3 sequence (DNA): TGTGCCATCAGTCCGGGCTCCGACAGGGGCTACACCTTC.

In DNA, the CDR3 is TGTGCCAGCAGTTCCGTGGGACAGGGAGTTTCCGAGCAGTACTTC. It yields the protein CASSSVGQGVSEQYF. This chain joins TRBV6-5 and TRBJ2-7; 9 bases are a match to TRBD1. Germline lookup yields CDR1 MNHEY and CDR2 SVGAGI. The CDR3 is made up of 15 amino acids. V gave up 4 bases and J gave up 6 bases; unmatched junction bases: 10.

This clone occurred once. The J gene is TRBJ2-7, the V gene TRBV2, with D maybe TRBD1 (6 bases). Deletions cut 5 bases from V and 3 bases from J, with 14 bases between. Germline CDR1 SNHLY, CDR2 FYNNEI. The CDR3 consists of 14 residues. CDR3: CASSPTGTGYEQYF. CDR3 in DNA: TGTGCCAGCAGTCCCACAGGGACGGGCTACGAGCAGTACTTC.

The chain combines TRBV14 with TRBJ2-6; 7 positions match TRBD1. With V trimmed by 4 bases and J by 4 bases, 4 bases remained unmatched. The CDR3 spans 15 residues. The V gene's germline CDR1 is SGHDN and CDR2 FVKESK. The CDR3 reads CASSPDREGANVLTF. The CDR3 nucleotides are TGTGCCAGCAGCCCTGACAGGGAAGGGGCCAACGTCCTGACTTTC.

This clone occurred once. The chain recombines TRBV9 with TRBJ2-1, with 7 bases fitting TRBD2. V shed 3 bases, J shed 4 bases, and the junction held 19 bases outside the gene matches. CDR3 length: 19 residues. Germline assignment: CDR1 SGDLS and CDR2 YYNGEE. In nucleotides, the CDR3 is TGTGCCAGCAGCGAAGGGATCGGGAAAGCGGGATCGGCTTACAATGAGCAGTTCTTC. Translation: CASSEGIGKAGSAYNEQFF.

This chain connects TRBV7-2 to TRBJ1-6; weak D call: TRBD1 (6 bases). Trimming took 5 bases from V and 11 from J, leaving 16 bases between them. CDR3 length: 14 amino acids. Germline V gene sequence: CDR1 SGHTA, CDR2 FQGNSA. CDR3 nucleotide sequence: TGTGCCAGCAGCGATACAGGGCTGGAGCCACCCCTCCACTTT. Its protein product is CASSDTGLEPPLHF. The entire variable domain, with the rest obtained from reference TRBV7-2 and TRBJ1-6, is as follows: GAGVSQSPSNKVTEKGKDVELRCDPISGHTALYWYRQSLGQGLEFLIYFQGNSAPDKSGLPSDRFSAERTGGSVSTLTIQRTQQEDSAVYLCASSDTGLEPPLHFGNGTRLTVT.

This clone showed up just once. The chain's CDR3 is CASSQGLAGGPFSDTQYF. As DNA, the CDR3 is TGTGCCAGCAGCCAAGGACTAGCGGGAGGGCCGTTTTCAGATACGCAGTATTTT. The chain recombines TRBV3-1 (or the pseudogene TRBV3-2) with TRBJ2-3, with 14 positions matching TRBD2. The CDR3 loop spans 18 amino acids. CDR1 is LGHDT and CDR2 is YNNKEL in the germline V gene (reference sequence). Trimming removed 1 base from V and 4 bases from J; junction bases left unmatched: 7.

This chain connects TRBV5-1 to TRBJ2-3; weak D call: TRBD2 (5 bases). The length of the CDR3 is 16 residues. The V and J ends lost 4 bases and 1 base respectively, with 16 bases between them. The germline V gene has CDR1 SGHRS and CDR2 YFSETQ. The CDR3 DNA reads TGCGCCAGCAGCCCTCCGGGGTCATGGGGCACAGATACGCAGTATTTT. It encodes CASSPPGSWGTDTQYF.

The V gene is TRBV9, the J gene TRBJ2-4; unclear D gene. Germline CDR1 and CDR2: SGDLS and YYNGEE. Trimming pared 3 bases from V and 1 base from J, leaving 11 bases between. The length of the CDR3 is 15 residues. As DNA, the CDR3 is TGTGCCAGCAGCGCTTCTATTGAGGCCAAAAACATTCAGTACTTC. Encoded protein: CASSASIEAKNIQYF.

The chain has TRBV9 and TRBJ2-1; TRBD2 matches at 16 bases. There are 17 residues in the CDR3. The germline V gene encodes CDR1 SGDLS and CDR2 YYNGEE. J lost 9 bases, V lost 2 bases, and 8 bases had no gene match. DNA for the CDR3: TGTGCCAGCAGCGTCTCTCCGGGACTAGCGGGAGGGGGTGAGCAGTTCTTC. Protein sequence: CASSVSPGLAGGGEQFF.

CDR3 sequence: CASRPGLLNAFF. The DNA for the CDR3 is TGTGCCAGCAGGCCGGGATTACTTAATGCTTTCTTT. The rearrangement links TRBV28 to TRBJ1-1; no reliable D call. Per germline, CDR1 MDHEN and CDR2 SYDVKM. Trimming took 6 bases from V and 11 from J, leaving 16 bases between them. The CDR3 runs to 12 residues.

This chain links TRBV30 with TRBJ1-1; D unresolved. Trimming removed 4 bases at V and 4 bases at J, with 10 bases between. The V gene's germline CDR1 is GTSNPN and CDR2 SVGIG (reference sequence). This CDR3 spans 12 amino acids. The CDR3 nucleotides read TGTGCCTGGACCCAAGGAGGCACTGAAGCTTTCTTT. Translation: CAWTQGGTEAFF.

The V gene is TRBV6-4, the J gene TRBJ1-1; D is undetermined. The germline gives CDR1 MRHNA, CDR2 SNTAGT. The CDR3 consists of 14 residues. V was clipped by 0 bases and J by 2 bases, with 7 bases between them. The CDR3 protein is CASSDSADNTEAFF. CDR3 nucleotides: TGTGCCAGCAGTGACTCGGCCGATAACACTGAAGCTTTCTTT.

The chain is built from TRBV9 and TRBJ1-1; D may be TRBD1 (5 bases). Per germline, CDR1 SGDLS and CDR2 YYNGEE. Trimming took 0 bases from V and 0 from J, leaving 18 bases between them. This CDR3 region has 18 residues. The CDR3 sequence is CASSVEPRGQALNTEAFF. Here the CDR3 DNA reads TGTGCCAGCAGCGTAGAGCCTCGCGGACAAGCGCTGAACACTGAAGCTTTCTTT.

V gene TRBV30 combines with J gene TRBJ2-5; TRBD2 might be the D (6 bases). Per the germline V gene, CDR1 is GTSNPN and CDR2 is SVGIG (reference sequence). The germline V and J ends were trimmed by 5 bases and 4 bases, with 14 bases remaining between them. The CDR3 covers 13 residues. In DNA, the CDR3 is TGTGCCTGGGGATCTCAGGGAGGAGAGACCCAGTACTTC. Amino acids: CAWGSQGGETQYF.

The V and J genes are TRBV5-1 and TRBJ2-7; TRBD2 matches at 14 bases. The CDR3 loop spans 17 amino acids. Germline CDR1 and CDR2: SGHRS and YFSETQ. J was trimmed by 1 base and V by 4 bases; bases with no gene match: 7. The DNA of the CDR3 is TGCGCCAGCAGCCCGGGACTAGCGGGAGTTAGGTCCTACGAGCAGTACTTC. This translates into CASSPGLAGVRSYEQYF.